What follows are 5 T cell receptor beta chains derived from one specimen sequenced in a study of CXCR3-negative and CXCR3-positive naive CD8 T cells. Preparation of TRB cDNA libraries relied on 5' RACE carrying UMI labels. TCRdb reworked the 5' RACE reads into one entry per CDR3 protein, no DNA. This repertoire includes approximately 96,000 distinct CDR3 sequences. General study results and limits: TRB CDR3 hydrophobicity was greater in CXCR3-positive naive cells than in CXCR3-negative naive cells.

Their specific antigens are unknown. Sequenced sample: naive CXCR3+ CD8+ T cells from blood. Specified subset: CD45RO-CCR7+CD27+CD95- naive CD8+ T cells expressing CXCR3 (TNR3+). The source is a human donor in good health. Some clones in this sample may be carry-over from other donors' samples.

The rearrangement uses TRBV29-1 and TRBJ1-2; without DNA, the TCRdb call of TRBD1 cannot be checked. Germline V lookup: CDR1 SQVTM, CDR2 ANQGSEA. The CDR3 spans 17 residues. The CDR3 loop is CSVEDFEGQGGVHGYTF.

The gene calls are TRBV2 and TRBJ2-7; the TCRdb D gene call, TRBD1, has no DNA to confirm it. Germline CDR1 and CDR2: SNHLY and FYNNEI. The length of the CDR3 is 15 residues. CDR3 sequence reads: CASDSGPGQVYEQYF.

The CDR3 sequence: CASNANAEGYTF. The V and J genes are TRBV2 and TRBJ1-2. Germline values: CDR1 SNHLY, CDR2 FYNNEI. The CDR3 loop spans 12 amino acids. The full variable domain, completed using reference TRBV2 and TRBJ1-2, is EPEVTQTPSHQVTQMGQEVILRCVPISNHLYFYWYRQILGQKVEFLVSFYNNEISEKSEIFDDQFSVERPDGSNFTLKIRSTKLEDSAMYFCASNANAEGYTFGSGTRLTVV.

This rearrangement joins TRBV11-2 to TRBJ2-3; the D call from TCRdb, TRBD2, cannot be confirmed without DNA. From germline, CDR1 is SGHAT and CDR2 FQNNGV. The CDR3 spans 18 residues. CDR3 region: CASSLDHGTSGATDTQYF. Filled out from reference TRBV11-2 and TRBJ2-3, the complete variable domain reads EAGVAQSPRYKIIEKRQSVAFWCNPISGHATLYWYQQILGQGPKLLIQFQNNGVVDDSQLPKDRFSAERLKGVDSTLKIQPAKLEDSAVYLCASSLDHGTSGATDTQYFGPGTRLTVL.

The chain has TRBV4-3 and TRBJ1-4. Germline CDR1 and CDR2: LGHNA and YSLEER. The CDR3 spans 15 residues. The CDR3 is CASSQDTSSNEKLFF.